This TCR beta chain is from a study of OX40 agonist ivuxolimab in advanced cancers. TCRdb keeps only in-frame clones here, not all; method: immunoSEQ multiplex PCR. The sample includes 65,000 to 95,000 clones, around 87% of them seen just once. V gave up 1 base and J gave up 10 bases, with 11 bases separating them. This CDR3 is built from 13 residues. Per the germline V gene, CDR1 is SGHTA and CDR2 is FQGTGA. This sequence originates from an adult with an advanced solid tumor such as melanoma, head and neck, liver or kidney cancer. The specimen was CD4+ or CD8+ T cells sorted from blood, collected in a trial of the OX40 agonist ivuxolimab. The J gene is TRBJ2-1, the V gene TRBV7-3; D unclear. The CDR3 nucleotides read TGTGCCAGCAGCTTAAATTATGGCAGGGAGCAGTTCTTC. This translates into CASSLNYGREQFF.